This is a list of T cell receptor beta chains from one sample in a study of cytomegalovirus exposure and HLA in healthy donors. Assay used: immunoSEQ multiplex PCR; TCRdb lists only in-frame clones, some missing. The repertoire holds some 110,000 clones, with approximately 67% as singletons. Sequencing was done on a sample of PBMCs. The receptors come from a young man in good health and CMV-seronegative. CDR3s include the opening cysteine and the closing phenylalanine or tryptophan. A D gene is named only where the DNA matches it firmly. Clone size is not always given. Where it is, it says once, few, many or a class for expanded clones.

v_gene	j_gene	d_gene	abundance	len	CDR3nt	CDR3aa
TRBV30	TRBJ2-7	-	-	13	TGTGCCTGGAGTCCCCGAGGAGCTTACGAGCAGTACTTC	CAWSPRGAYEQYF
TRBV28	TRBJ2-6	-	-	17	TGTGCCAGCAGTTTACGTCCAGGACTCTCTGGGGCCAACGTCCTGACTTTC	CASSLRPGLSGANVLTF
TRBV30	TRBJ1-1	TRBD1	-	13	TGTGCCTTGACAGGGGGAGGGCACACTGAAGCTTTCTTT	CALTGGGHTEAFF
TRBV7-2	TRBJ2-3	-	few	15	TGTGCCAGCAGCTTAATAAGGGGAAGCACAGATACGCAGTATTTT	CASSLIRGSTDTQYF
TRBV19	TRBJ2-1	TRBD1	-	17	TGTGCCAGTAGTACAAGGACAGGGTGGGGGAGAAACAATGAGCAGTTCTTC	CASSTRTGWGRNNEQFF
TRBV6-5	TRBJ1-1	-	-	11	TGTGCCAGCAGGGCCAACACTGAAGCTTTCTTT	CASRANTEAFF
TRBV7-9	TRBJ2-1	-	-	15	TGTGCCAGCAGCCCGGGACTGAGCTCCTACAATGAGCAGTTCTTC	CASSPGLSSYNEQFF
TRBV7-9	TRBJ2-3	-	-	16	TGTTCCAGCAGCTTAGCCGAGGGCGGCAGCACAGATACGCAGTATTTT	CSSSLAEGGSTDTQYF
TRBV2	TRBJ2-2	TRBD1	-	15	TGTGCCAGCAGCGACAGGGGGCGCAGCACCGGGGAGCTGTTTTTT	CASSDRGRSTGELFF
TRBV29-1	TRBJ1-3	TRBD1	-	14	TGCAGCGCAGGACAGGGAAACATGGGAAACGCCATATATTTT	CSAGQGNMGNAIYF
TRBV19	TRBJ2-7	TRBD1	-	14	TGTGCCAGTAGAGGACAGGGGGTAACCTACGAGCAGTACTTC	CASRGQGVTYEQYF
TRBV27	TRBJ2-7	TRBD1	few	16	TGTGCCAGCGGTCGTCCCGGGACAGGGTCTGCCTACGAGCAGTACTTC	CASGRPGTGSAYEQYF
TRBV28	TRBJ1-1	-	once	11	TGTGCCACCTCCCCTGGACGGGGAGCTTTCTTT	CATSPGRGAFF
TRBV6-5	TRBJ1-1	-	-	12	TGTGCCAGCCCAGACAGGCACACTGAAGCTTTCTTT	CASPDRHTEAFF
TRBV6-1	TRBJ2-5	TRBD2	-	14	TGTGCCAGCGGGCCTGGGGGAGCGGGGGAGACCCAGTACTTC	CASGPGGAGETQYF
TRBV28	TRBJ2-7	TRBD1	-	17	TGTGCCAGCAGTTTAAACTCTCTTGGGACAGCCATTTACGAGCAGTACTTC	CASSLNSLGTAIYEQYF
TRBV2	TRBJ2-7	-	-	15	TGTGCCAGCCCCAACCACTCAGGGCGATCCTACGAGCAGTACTTC	CASPNHSGRSYEQYF
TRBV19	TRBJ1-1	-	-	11	TGTGCCAGTACAGAGAACACTGAAGCTTTCTTT	CASTENTEAFF
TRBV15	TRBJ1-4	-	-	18	TGTGCCACCAGCAGAGATCCGGGGGGAATTTTGCGGAATGAAAAACTGTTTTTT	CATSRDPGGILRNEKLFF
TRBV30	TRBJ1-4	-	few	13	TGTGCCTGGAGTGTATCGGGGAGTGAAAAACTGTTTTTT	CAWSVSGSEKLFF
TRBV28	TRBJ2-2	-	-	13	TGTGCCAGCAGTTTCAGGTTTATCGGGGAGCTGTTTTTT	CASSFRFIGELFF
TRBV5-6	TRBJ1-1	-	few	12	TGTGCCAGCAGCTTGGCCGGGCGGGGGGCTTTCTTT	CASSLAGRGAFF
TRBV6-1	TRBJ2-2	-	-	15	TGTGCCAGCAGTGAAGTCCTGGGGGGTACTGGGGAGCTGTTTTTT	CASSEVLGGTGELFF
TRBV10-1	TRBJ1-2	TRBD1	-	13	TGCGCCAGCAGTGCAGGGGGCGAGTATGGCTACACCTTC	CASSAGGEYGYTF
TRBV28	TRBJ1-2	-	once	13	TGTGCCAGCAGTCCCCAGGGTCTCTATGGCTACACCTTC	CASSPQGLYGYTF
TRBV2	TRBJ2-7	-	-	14	TGTGCCAGCGGGTCGAGAAGAGCAGGCTACGAGCAGTACTTC	CASGSRRAGYEQYF
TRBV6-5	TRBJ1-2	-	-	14	TGTGCCAGCAACGAAAATGACAGGAAGTATGGCTACACCTTC	CASNENDRKYGYTF